This T cell receptor beta chain was identified during a study of CD8 T cells in Susac syndrome (dated by TCRdb to the late 2010s). In the study overall: Repertoire sequencing was used to test whether CD8+ T cell activation and differentiation in Susac syndrome was antigen driven. The study at large found these results: The number of individuals in the TCR sequencing and HLA analysis was recognized as being relatively small.

This clonotype appeared a single time. Its antigen is still unknown. There are no base qualities to consult, and no much larger clone falls within one base. A solitary read yields weak support. High-throughput TCR beta sequencing profiled peripheral blood CD8+ and CD4+ T cells from healthy donors, Susac syndrome patients and multiple sclerosis patients. Healthy donors were age- and sex-matched controls. Bulk CD8+ and CD4+ T cells were purified magnetically by negative isolation, whereas CD8+ TEMRA cells were enriched by FACS. Blood was drawn into EDTA tubes, processed within 24 hours, and PBMCs were isolated by density gradient centrifugation. PBMCs destined for TCR sequencing were cryopreserved in liquid nitrogen and later thawed in a 37 °C water bath. Purity of sorted or isolated CD4+, CD8+ and CD8+ TEMRA cells was at least 90%. RNA was extracted using the RNeasy kit, and roughly 0.5 to 1 microgram was reverse transcribed with random hexamers. The immunoSEQ multiplex PCR assay, covering 54 Vbeta and 13 Jbeta segments, was used to amplify TCR beta CDR3 regions. To correct PCR amplification bias, a synthetic template baseline was used for both primer optimization and computational correction. From the authors' description of their analysis: Reads were assigned to V, D and J genes according to IMGT and analyzed in immunoSEQ Analyzer, with only productive sequences retained. To calculate clonality, Shannon entropy was normalized by log2 of the number of productive unique sequences and then subtracted from one. For each patient and control, public and private clones were evaluated within the 100 most prevalent clones. Clones were defined as Susac-specific if absent from the healthy and MS cohorts, from around 1,100 published viral clones and from other ImmuneACCESS disease sequences. Clones were called with MiXCR by TCRdb after fastp trimmed the public reads at Q25, and only in-frame beta chains were retained. Here each entry gathers all rows of one CDR3 protein and keeps the most common genes and DNA. The authors' filters were not applied to this entry. This sample gives about 120,000 distinct CDR3 sequences in total; roughly 94% of them show up just once. The ten largest clones add up to roughly 0.095% of the sample.

V is cut back by 5 bases and J by 6 bases, with 11 bases in the junction unmatched. Its CDR3 holds 16 amino acids, cysteine through phenylalanine. The retained sequence is limited to the CDR3, 48 bases, with the frame set at the first base. For CDR1 and CDR2, the germline V gene (reference sequence) lists SEHNR and FQNEAQ. The chain is encoded by TRBV7-9 joined to TRBJ2-5; a stretch of 11 junction bases matches TRBD1. The source material was CD4+ T cells from PBMCs. The origin of this receptor is a human donor in good health. The nucleotide sequence reads TGTGCCAGCAGCCCTATCGGACAGGGGGCGATGAAGACCCAGTACTTC. This encodes CASSPIGQGAMKTQYF.